This section outlines one TCR beta chain sequence together with its context. The antigen remains undetermined. This sample stems from a study of cytomegalovirus exposure and HLA in healthy donors. Sequencing was performed with immunoSEQ multiplex PCR; in TCRdb, only in-frame clones are kept and a portion is missing. Of some 200,000 clones in the sample, around nine tenths were seen once. The CDR3 spans 16 residues. The ends lost 2 bases at V and 1 base at J; junction bases unmatched: 6. Germline V gene data show CDR1 as LNHNV and CDR2 as YYDKDF (reference sequence). Study results and limitations: Among TCR beta chains, those listed as cytomegalovirus-associated numbered more than 150.

Sequenced material: PBMCs. This TCR was recovered from a young man in good health and CMV-seropositive. This rearrangement joins TRBV15 to TRBJ2-7; 9 positions match TRBD1. CDR3: CATSRNTGGPSYEQYF. CDR3 in DNA: TGTGCCACCAGCAGAAACACAGGGGGCCCATCCTACGAGCAGTACTTC.